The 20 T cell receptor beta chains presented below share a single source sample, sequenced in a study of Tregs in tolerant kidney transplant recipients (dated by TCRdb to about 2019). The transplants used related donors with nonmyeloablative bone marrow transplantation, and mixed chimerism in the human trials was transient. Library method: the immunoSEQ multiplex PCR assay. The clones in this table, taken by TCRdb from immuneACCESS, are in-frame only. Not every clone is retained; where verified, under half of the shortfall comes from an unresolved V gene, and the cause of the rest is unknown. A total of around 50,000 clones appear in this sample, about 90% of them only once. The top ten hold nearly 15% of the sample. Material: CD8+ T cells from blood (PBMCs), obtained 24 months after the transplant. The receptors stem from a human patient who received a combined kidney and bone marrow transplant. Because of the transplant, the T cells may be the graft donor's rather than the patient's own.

CDR3 protein: CAILTGAGEQYF. In DNA, the CDR3 is TGTGCCATCTTGACAGGGGCCGGGGAGCAGTACTTC. The rearrangement joins TRBV19 to TRBJ2-7; 8 bases are a match to TRBD1. With V trimmed by 10 bases and J by 7 bases, 9 bases remained unmatched. The CDR3 totals 12 residues. Germline CDR1 LNHDA, CDR2 SQIVND (reference sequence). The variable domain in full, with the rest retrieved from reference TRBV19 and TRBJ2-7, is DGGITQSPKYLFRKEGQNVTLSCEQNLNHDAMYWYRQDPGQGLRLIYYSQIVNDFQKGDIAEGYSVSREKKESFPLTVTSAQKNPTAFYLCAILTGAGEQYFGPGTRLTVT.

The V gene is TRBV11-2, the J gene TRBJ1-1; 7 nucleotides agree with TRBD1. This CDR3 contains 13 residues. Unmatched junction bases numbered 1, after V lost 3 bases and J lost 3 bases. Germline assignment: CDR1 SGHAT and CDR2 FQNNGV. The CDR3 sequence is CASSLGTDTEAFF. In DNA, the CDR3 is TGTGCCAGCAGCTTGGGGACAGACACTGAAGCTTTCTTT. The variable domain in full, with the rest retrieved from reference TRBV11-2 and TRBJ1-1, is EAGVAQSPRYKIIEKRQSVAFWCNPISGHATLYWYQQILGQGPKLLIQFQNNGVVDDSQLPKDRFSAERLKGVDSTLKIQPAKLEDSAVYLCASSLGTDTEAFFGQGTRLTVV.

The DNA for the CDR3 is TGCGCCAGCAGCTTGGAACCCGGGGACTACGAGCAGTACTTC. This translates into CASSLEPGDYEQYF. The chain combines TRBV5-1 with TRBJ2-7, with TRBD2 as a possible D gene (5 bases). Germline CDR1 and CDR2: SGHRS and YFSETQ. The CDR3 spans 14 residues. Trimming took off 0 bases at V and 3 bases at J, with 10 bases between the two ends.

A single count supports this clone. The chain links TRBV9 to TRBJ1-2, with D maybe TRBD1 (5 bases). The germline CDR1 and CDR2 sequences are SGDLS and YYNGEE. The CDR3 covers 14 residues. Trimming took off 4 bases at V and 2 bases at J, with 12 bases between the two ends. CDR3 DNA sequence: TGTGCCAGCAGCCAGTCCGGGGGGAACTATGGCTACACCTTC. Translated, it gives CASSQSGGNYGYTF.

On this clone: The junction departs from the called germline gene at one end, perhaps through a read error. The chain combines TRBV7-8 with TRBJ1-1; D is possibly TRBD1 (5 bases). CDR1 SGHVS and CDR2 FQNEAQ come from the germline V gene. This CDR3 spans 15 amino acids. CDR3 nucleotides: TGTGCCAGCACTCTCACGGGGGAGATAAACAGTGAAGCTTTCTTT. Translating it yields CASTLTGEINSEAFF.

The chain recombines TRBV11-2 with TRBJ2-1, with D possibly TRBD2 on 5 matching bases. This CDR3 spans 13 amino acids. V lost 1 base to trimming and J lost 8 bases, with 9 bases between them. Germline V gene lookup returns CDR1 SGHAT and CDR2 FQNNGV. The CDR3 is CASSLVRGYEQFF. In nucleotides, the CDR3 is TGTGCCAGCAGCTTAGTACGGGGTTATGAGCAGTTCTTC. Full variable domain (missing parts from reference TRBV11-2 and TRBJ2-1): EAGVAQSPRYKIIEKRQSVAFWCNPISGHATLYWYQQILGQGPKLLIQFQNNGVVDDSQLPKDRFSAERLKGVDSTLKIQPAKLEDSAVYLCASSLVRGYEQFFGPGTRLTVL.

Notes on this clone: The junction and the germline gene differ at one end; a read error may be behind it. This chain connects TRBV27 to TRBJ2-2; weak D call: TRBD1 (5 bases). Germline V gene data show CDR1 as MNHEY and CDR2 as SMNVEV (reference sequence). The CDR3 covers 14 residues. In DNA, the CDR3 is TGTGCTAGCAGGGTCGCAGGGTACACCGGGGAGCTGTTTTTT. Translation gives CASRVAGYTGELFF.

The CDR3 bases are TGTGCCAGCAGATTCACAGGGGGCAGCCAGCCCCAGCATTTT. It translates to CASRFTGGSQPQHF. The chain recombines TRBV27 with TRBJ1-5, with 9 bases that match TRBD1. Per germline, CDR1 MNHEY and CDR2 SMNVEV (reference sequence). The J segment lost 7 bases and the V segment lost 6 bases, leaving 7 bases of the junction unmatched. There are 14 residues in the CDR3.

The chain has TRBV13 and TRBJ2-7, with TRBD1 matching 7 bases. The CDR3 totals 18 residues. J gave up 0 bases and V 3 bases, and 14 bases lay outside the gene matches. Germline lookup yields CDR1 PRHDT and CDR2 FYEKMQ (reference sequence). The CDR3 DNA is TGTGCCAGCAGCTTCGGGACAGCCATAAGCATTCCCTCCTACGAGCAGTACTTC. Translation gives CASSFGTAISIPSYEQYF. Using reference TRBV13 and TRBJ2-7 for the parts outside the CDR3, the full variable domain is AAGVIQSPRHLIKEKRETATLKCYPIPRHDTVYWYQQGPGQDPQFLISFYEKMQSDKGSIPDRFSAQQFSDYHSELNMSSLELGDSALYFCASSFGTAISIPSYEQYFGPGTRLTVT.

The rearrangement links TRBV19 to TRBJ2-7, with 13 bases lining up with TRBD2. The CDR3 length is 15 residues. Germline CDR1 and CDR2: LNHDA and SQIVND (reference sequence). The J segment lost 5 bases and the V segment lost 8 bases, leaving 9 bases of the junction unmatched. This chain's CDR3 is CASGWTSGSSDEQYF. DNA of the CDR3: TGTGCCAGTGGGTGGACTAGCGGGAGTAGCGACGAGCAGTACTTC.

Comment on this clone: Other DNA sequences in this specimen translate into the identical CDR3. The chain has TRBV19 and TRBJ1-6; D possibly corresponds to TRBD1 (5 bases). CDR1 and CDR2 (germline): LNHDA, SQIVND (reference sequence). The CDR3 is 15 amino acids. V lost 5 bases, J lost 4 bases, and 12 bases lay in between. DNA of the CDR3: TGTGCCAGTAGTGTGACAGAATCGTATAATTCACCCCTCCACTTT. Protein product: CASSVTESYNSPLHF.

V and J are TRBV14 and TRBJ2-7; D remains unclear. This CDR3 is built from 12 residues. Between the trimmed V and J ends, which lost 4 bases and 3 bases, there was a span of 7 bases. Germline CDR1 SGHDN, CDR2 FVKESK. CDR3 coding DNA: TGTGCCAGCAGCCCTACCCACTACGAGCAGTACTTC. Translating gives CASSPTHYEQYF. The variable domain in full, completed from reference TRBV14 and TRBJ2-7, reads EAGVTQFPSHSVIEKGQTVTLRCDPISGHDNLYWYRRVMGKEIKFLLHFVKESKQDESGMPNNRFLAERTGGTYSTLKVQPAELEDSGVYFCASSPTHYEQYFGPGTRLTVT.

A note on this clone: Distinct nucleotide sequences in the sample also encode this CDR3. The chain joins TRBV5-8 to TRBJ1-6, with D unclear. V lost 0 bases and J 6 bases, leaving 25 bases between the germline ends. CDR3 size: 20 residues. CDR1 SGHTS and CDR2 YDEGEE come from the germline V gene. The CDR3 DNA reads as TGTGCCAGCAGCTTGGGACCGACCTCGAATGGGCCCTTTGGTAATTCACCCCTCCACTTT. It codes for CASSLGPTSNGPFGNSPLHF.

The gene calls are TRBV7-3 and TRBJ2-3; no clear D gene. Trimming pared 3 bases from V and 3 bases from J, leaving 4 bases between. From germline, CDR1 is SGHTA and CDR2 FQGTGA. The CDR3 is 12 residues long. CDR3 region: CASSLSTDTQYF. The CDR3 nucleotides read TGTGCCAGCAGCTTGTCGACAGATACGCAGTATTTT. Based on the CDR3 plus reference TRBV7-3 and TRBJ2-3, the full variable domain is GAGVSQTPSNKVTEKGKYVELRCDPISGHTALYWYRQSLGQGPEFLIYFQGTGAADDSGLPNDRFFAVRPEGSVSTLKIQRTERGDSAVYLCASSLSTDTQYFGPGTRLTVL.

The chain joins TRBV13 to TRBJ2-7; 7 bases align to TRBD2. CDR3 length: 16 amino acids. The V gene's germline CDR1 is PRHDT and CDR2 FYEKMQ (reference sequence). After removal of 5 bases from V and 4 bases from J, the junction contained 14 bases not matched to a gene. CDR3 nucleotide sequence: TGTGCCAGCAGCCTCAGCGTGGGTAGCGGGCCATACGAGCAGTACTTC. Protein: CASSLSVGSGPYEQYF.

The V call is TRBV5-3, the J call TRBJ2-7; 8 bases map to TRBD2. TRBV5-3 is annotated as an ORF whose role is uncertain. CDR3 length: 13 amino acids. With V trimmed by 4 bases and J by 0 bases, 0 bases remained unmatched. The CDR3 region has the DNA TGTGCCAGAAGCGGGACTAGCTCCTACGAGCAGTACTTC. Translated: CARSGTSSYEQYF.

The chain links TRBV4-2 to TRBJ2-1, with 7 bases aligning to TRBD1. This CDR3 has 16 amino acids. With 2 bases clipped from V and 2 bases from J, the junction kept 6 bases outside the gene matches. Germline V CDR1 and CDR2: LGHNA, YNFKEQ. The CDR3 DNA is TGTGCCAGCAGCCAAAAACAGGGGATACCCTACAATGAGCAGTTCTTC. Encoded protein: CASSQKQGIPYNEQFF.

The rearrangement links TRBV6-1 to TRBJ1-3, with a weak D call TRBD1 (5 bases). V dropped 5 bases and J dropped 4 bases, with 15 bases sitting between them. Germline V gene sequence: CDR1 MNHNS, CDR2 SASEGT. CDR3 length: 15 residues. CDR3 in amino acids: CASSRGQEGGNTIYF. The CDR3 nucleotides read TGTGCCAGCAGTCGGGGCCAGGAGGGAGGAAACACCATATATTTT.

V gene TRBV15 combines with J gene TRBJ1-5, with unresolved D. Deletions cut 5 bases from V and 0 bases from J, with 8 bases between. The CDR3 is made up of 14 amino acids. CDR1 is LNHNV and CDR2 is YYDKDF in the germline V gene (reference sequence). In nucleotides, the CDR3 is TGTGCCACCAGCGGAACAGTTAGCAATCAGCCCCAGCATTTT. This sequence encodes CATSGTVSNQPQHF.

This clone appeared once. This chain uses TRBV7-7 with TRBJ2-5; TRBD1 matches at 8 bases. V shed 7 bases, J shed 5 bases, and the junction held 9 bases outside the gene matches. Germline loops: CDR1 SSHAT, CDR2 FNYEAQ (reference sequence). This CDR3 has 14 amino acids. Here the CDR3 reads CASIADRGDETQYF. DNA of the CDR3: TGTGCCAGCATTGCTGACAGGGGCGACGAGACCCAGTACTTC. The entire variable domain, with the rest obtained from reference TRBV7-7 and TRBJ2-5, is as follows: GAGVSQSPRYKVTKRGQDVTLRCDPISSHATLYWYQQALGQGPEFLTYFNYEAQPDKSGLPSDRFSAERPEGSISTLTIQRTEQRDSAMYRCASIADRGDETQYFGPGTRLLVL.